Presented here are 8 T cell receptor beta chains from one specimen sequenced in a study of control samples from healthy donors and cancer patients. Sequenced by immunoSEQ multiplex PCR; TCRdb stores in-frame clones only, minus some. The sample lists 40,000 or so clones, about 91% occurring once. Sequences were obtained from PBMCs. The receptors stem from a woman aged 40 to 50 with head and neck cancer.

The count of this clone is one. This chain uses TRBV14 with TRBJ1-1; D call uncertain. Deletions cut 4 bases from V and 2 bases from J, with 8 bases between. CDR1 is SGHDN and CDR2 is FVKESK in the germline V gene. The CDR3 totals 13 residues. The CDR3 coding sequence is TGTGCCAGCAGCCGTTCAGTCAACACTGAAGCTTTCTTT. It encodes CASSRSVNTEAFF.

The rearrangement joins TRBV7-3 to TRBJ2-5; 16 nucleotides agree with TRBD2. The junction had 11 bases not matched to a gene; V was cut back by 2 bases and J by 5 bases. Per germline, CDR1 SGHTA and CDR2 FQGTGA. The CDR3 runs to 19 residues. The CDR3 loop reads CASSLRGTSGRAGLETQYF. The CDR3 DNA reads as TGTGCCAGCAGCTTACGAGGGACTAGCGGGAGGGCCGGTTTGGAGACCCAGTACTTC.

The chain combines TRBV28 with TRBJ2-5; 9 bases are a match to TRBD2. Germline V gene sequence: CDR1 MDHEN, CDR2 SYDVKM. The ends lost 6 bases at V and 9 bases at J; junction bases unmatched: 17. This CDR3 spans 16 amino acids. CDR3 DNA sequence: TGTGCCAGCAGGTCCCTGGAGACGTGGCGCGGGGGGGCCCAGTACTTC. Its protein product is CASRSLETWRGGAQYF.

The chain carries TRBV29-1 and TRBJ2-1; 11 nucleotides line up with TRBD1. From germline, CDR1 is SQVTM and CDR2 ANQGSEA. The J segment lost 9 bases and the V segment lost 7 bases, leaving 8 bases of the junction unmatched. The CDR3 loop spans 13 amino acids. The CDR3 bases are TGCAGCGGTGGACAGGGGGCCGGGGGTGAGCAGTTCTTC. Translation gives CSGGQGAGGEQFF.

The chain combines TRBV27 with TRBJ2-7; the D gene is possibly TRBD1 (7 bases). Germline V lookup: CDR1 MNHEY, CDR2 SMNVEV (reference sequence). CDR3 size: 15 residues. V was cut by 4 bases and J by 3 bases, with 16 bases left in between. CDR3 DNA sequence: TGTGCCAGCAGTTCCTGGGGGGACAGCCGCTACGAGCAGTACTTC. Translation gives CASSSWGDSRYEQYF.

The chain carries TRBV16 and TRBJ1-2; a possible D gene is TRBD1 (5 bases). Trimming cost V 3 bases and J 4 bases, with 6 bases left between them. Germline lookup yields CDR1 KGHSY and CDR2 FQNENV. The CDR3 has 12 residues. The chain's CDR3 is CASSQGRYGYTF. The CDR3 nucleotides are TGTGCCAGCAGCCAGGGACGCTATGGCTACACCTTC.

The chain recombines TRBV5-1 with TRBJ2-2; TRBD2 aligns across 7 bases. CDR3 length: 15 amino acids. V shed 2 bases and J 7 bases; nucleotides not matched to a gene: 8. Germline lookup yields CDR1 SGHRS and CDR2 YFSETQ. The CDR3 reads CASSLRRESGGELFF. The DNA for the CDR3 is TGCGCCAGCAGCTTACGGCGGGAGTCGGGCGGGGAGCTGTTTTTT.

Note on this clone: Other DNA sequences within the sample encode an identical CDR3. This chain links TRBV24-1 with TRBJ1-4; TRBD1 matches 9 bases. This CDR3 has 15 residues. V dropped 3 bases and J dropped 6; count of bases not matched to a gene: 4. Germline V gene sequence: CDR1 KGHDR, CDR2 SFDVKD. This chain's CDR3 is CATSDPGQGDEKLFF. CDR3 nucleotide sequence: TGTGCCACCAGTGATCCGGGACAGGGAGATGAAAAACTGTTTTTT.